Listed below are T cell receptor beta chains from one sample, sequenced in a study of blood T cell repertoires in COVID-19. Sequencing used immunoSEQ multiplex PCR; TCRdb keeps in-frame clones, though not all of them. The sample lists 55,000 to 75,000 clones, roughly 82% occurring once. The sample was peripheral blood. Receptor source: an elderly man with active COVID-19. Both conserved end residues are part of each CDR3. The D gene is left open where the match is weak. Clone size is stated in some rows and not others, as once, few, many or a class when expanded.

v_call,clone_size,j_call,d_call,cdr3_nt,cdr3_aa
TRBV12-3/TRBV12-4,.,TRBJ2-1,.,TGTGCCAGCAGTTTTCGGCTAGCGGAGCAGTTCTTC,CASSFRLAEQFF
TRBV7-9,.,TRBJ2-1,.,TGTGCCAGCAGGCCACCCCTGGAAAGTCGGGGTCTCTACAATGAGCAGTTCTTC,CASRPPLESRGLYNEQFF
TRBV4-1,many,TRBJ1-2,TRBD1,TGCGCCAGCAGCCAAGAGAAGGCGCAGGGGGTCCACACCTTC,CASSQEKAQGVHTF
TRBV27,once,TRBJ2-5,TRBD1,TGTGCCAGCAGTGGGACAGGGGTAGGAGAGACCCAGTACTTC,CASSGTGVGETQYF
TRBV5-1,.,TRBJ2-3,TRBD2,TGCGCCAGCAGCGACCCAGGACTAGCGGGGACAGATACGCAGTATTTT,CASSDPGLAGTDTQYF
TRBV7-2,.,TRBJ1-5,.,TGTGCCAGCAGCAAAACACGGGGGGGGACTCAGCCCCAGCATTTT,CASSKTRGGTQPQHF
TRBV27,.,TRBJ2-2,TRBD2,TGTGCCAGCAGTCCGCGACTAGCGGCCGCGAACACCGGGGAGCTGTTTTTT,CASSPRLAAANTGELFF
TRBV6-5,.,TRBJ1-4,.,TGTGCCAGCAGCCCCAGGGCAACTAATGAAAAACTGTTTTTT,CASSPRATNEKLFF
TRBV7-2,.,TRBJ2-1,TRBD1,TGTGCCAGCAGCTTGGACAGGGTTGCGTTCTTC,CASSLDRVAFF
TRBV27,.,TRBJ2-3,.,TGTGCCGCAAGCCGACTCACTCCTGCAGATACGCAGTATTTT,CAASRLTPADTQYF
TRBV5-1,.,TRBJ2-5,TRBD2,TGCGCCAGCAGCTTGCAAGATCTAACTAGCGGGGGGGCTGGAGAGACCCAGTACTTC,CASSLQDLTSGGAGETQYF
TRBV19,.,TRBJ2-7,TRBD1,TGTGCCAGTAGTATGGAGGCAGGGGGCAGGTACGAGCAGTACTTC,CASSMEAGGRYEQYF
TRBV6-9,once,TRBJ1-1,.,TGTGCCAGCAGTTGGGCGAACACTGAAGCTTTCTTT,CASSWANTEAFF
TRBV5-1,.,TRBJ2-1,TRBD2,TGCGCCAGCAGCGGGATGGGACTAGCGGGCGCCAGCTCCTACAATGAGCAGTTCTTC,CASSGMGLAGASSYNEQFF
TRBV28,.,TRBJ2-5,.,TGTGCCAGCAGACGCCGAGTGTGGGCCGTACAAGAGACCCAGTACTTC,CASRRRVWAVQETQYF
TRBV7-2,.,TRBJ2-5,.,TGTGCCAGCAGCACGAGTCCAGGGCAAGAGACCCAGTACTTC,CASSTSPGQETQYF
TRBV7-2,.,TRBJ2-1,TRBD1,TGTGCCAGCAGCTCTGACCGGGACAGGGCAGGCAATGAGCAGTTCTTC,CASSSDRDRAGNEQFF
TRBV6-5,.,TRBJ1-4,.,TGTGCCAGCGCGGGGGGGCGCGATGAAAAACTGTTTTTT,CASAGGRDEKLFF
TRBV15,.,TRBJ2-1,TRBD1,TGTGCCACCACCCGCGGGACAGGCGGATTAGATGAGCAGTTCTTC,CATTRGTGGLDEQFF
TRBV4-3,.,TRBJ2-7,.,TGCGCCAGCAGCCAAGTACAGGGCTACGAGCAGTACTTC,CASSQVQGYEQYF
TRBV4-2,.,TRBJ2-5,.,TGTGCCAGCAGCCAGTTCCTTAACCAAGAGACCCAGTACTTC,CASSQFLNQETQYF
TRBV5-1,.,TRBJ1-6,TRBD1,TGCGCCAGCAGGTTCGGACAGGGAGGGACGCATTCACCCCTCCACTTT,CASRFGQGGTHSPLHF
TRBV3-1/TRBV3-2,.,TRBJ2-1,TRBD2,TGTGCCAGTGAGTTATTCAGCGGGGGAACCCCCAATGAGCAGTTCTTC,CASELFSGGTPNEQFF
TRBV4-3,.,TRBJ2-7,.,TGCGCCAGCAGCCAAGTCCGGGACATTTTCTACGAGCAGTACTTC,CASSQVRDIFYEQYF
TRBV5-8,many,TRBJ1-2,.,TGTGCCAGCAGCTTGGGACTTTTCTATGGCTACACCTTC,CASSLGLFYGYTF
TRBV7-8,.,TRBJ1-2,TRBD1,TGTGCCAGCAGCCTAGAAGTACGGACAGGGTATGGCTACACCTTC,CASSLEVRTGYGYTF
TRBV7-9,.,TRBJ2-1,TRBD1,TGTGCCAGCAGCATCGATAGGGACAGAATTCTCAATGAGCAGTTCTTC,CASSIDRDRILNEQFF
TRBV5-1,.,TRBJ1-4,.,TGCGCCAGCAGCTTGCCGGAGGCAACTAATGAAAAACTGTTTTTT,CASSLPEATNEKLFF
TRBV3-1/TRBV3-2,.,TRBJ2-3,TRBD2,TGTGCCAGCAGCCAATCCCGACTAGCGGGGGGTAACACAGATACGCAGTATTTT,CASSQSRLAGGNTDTQYF
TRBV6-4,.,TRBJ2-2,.,TGTGCCAGCGGAGCGGAATCGGGCACCGGGGAGCTGTTTTTT,CASGAESGTGELFF
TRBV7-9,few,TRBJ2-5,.,TGTGCCAGCAGCTTCATGGGCGAGACCCAGTACTTC,CASSFMGETQYF
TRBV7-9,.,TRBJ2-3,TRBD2,TGTGCCAGCAGCTTAGCGATGGGAGCGGGGGGGGTTCGAGGAGATACGCAGTATTTT,CASSLAMGAGGVRGDTQYF
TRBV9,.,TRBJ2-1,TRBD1,TGTGCCAGCGCACCGGGACAGGGGGCCTACAATGAGCAGTTCTTC,CASAPGQGAYNEQFF
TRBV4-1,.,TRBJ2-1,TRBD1,TGCGCCAGCAGCCACCGGGACAGGGGAGTTCTTTACAATGAGCAGTTCTTC,CASSHRDRGVLYNEQFF
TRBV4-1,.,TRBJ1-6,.,TGCGCCAGCAGCATTCGGGAAGGCGAGAATTCACCCCTCCACTTT,CASSIREGENSPLHF
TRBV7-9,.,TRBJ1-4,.,TGTGCCAGCAGCAAAGACGGGACAAGGGGGAATGAAAAACTGTTTTTT,CASSKDGTRGNEKLFF
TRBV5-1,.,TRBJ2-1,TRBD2,TGCGCCAGCAGAGGCACGGGACTAGCGGGGGTGGACAATGAGCAGTTCTTC,CASRGTGLAGVDNEQFF
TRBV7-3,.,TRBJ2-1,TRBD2,TGTGCCAGCAGCTATACTAGCGGGTCTTCATCGGAGCAGTTCTTC,CASSYTSGSSSEQFF
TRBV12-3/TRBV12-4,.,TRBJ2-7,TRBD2,TGTGCCAGCAGCCCTAGCGGGGGTCGGGAGCAGTACTTC,CASSPSGGREQYF
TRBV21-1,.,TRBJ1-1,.,TGTGCCAGCAGCAAACTGGGGGGGTTCTGGTCCACTGAAGCTTTCTTT,CASSKLGGFWSTEAFF
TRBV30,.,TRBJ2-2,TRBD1,TGTGCCTGGGGGGGACAGGATATAGCCGGGGAGCTGTTTTTT,CAWGGQDIAGELFF
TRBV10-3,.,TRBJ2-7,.,TGTGCCATCAGCGCAGGGCCCCGCTACGAGCAGTACTTC,CAISAGPRYEQYF
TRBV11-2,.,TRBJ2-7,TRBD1,TGTGCCAGCAGTTTAGACAGGGGCTACGAGCAGTACTTC,CASSLDRGYEQYF
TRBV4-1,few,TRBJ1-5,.,TGCGCCAGCAGCCAAGATGAACAGGGAGATCAGCCCCAGCATTTT,CASSQDEQGDQPQHF
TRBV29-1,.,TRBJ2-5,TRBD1,TGCAGCGTTGTTTTTGGGGGACAGGCTCAAGAGACCCAGTACTTC,CSVVFGGQAQETQYF
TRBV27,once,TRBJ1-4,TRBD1,TGTGCCAGCCTTCCGGCAGGGGGCTTAAAAAATGAAAAACTGTTTTTT,CASLPAGGLKNEKLFF
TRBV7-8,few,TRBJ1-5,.,TGTGCCAGCAGCCTGAACAGGGGCAATCAGCCCCAGCATTTT,CASSLNRGNQPQHF
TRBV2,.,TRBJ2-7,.,TGTGCCAGCAGTGCTCGGACAGGGACTACGTCGCAGTACTTC,CASSARTGTTSQYF
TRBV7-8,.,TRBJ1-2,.,TGTGCCAGCACCCTGCAACAGGGCTATGGCTACACCTTC,CASTLQQGYGYTF
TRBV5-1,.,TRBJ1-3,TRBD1,TGCGCCAGCAGCGACAGGGGATCTGGAAACACCATATATTTT,CASSDRGSGNTIYF
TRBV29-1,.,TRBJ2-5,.,TGCAGCGTTGAAGCTAGTTTGGGAGAGACCCAGTACTTC,CSVEASLGETQYF
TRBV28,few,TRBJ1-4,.,TGTGCCAGCAGGGGCTTTGGATCTAATGAAAAACTGTTTTTT,CASRGFGSNEKLFF
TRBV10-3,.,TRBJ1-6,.,TGTGCCATCAACCGGGACAACAGGTCACCCCTCCACTTT,CAINRDNRSPLHF